This TCR beta chain was identified in a study of OX40 agonist ivuxolimab in advanced cancers. TCRdb keeps only in-frame clones here, not all; method: immunoSEQ multiplex PCR. The sample shows about 38,000 clones, 80% to 90% of them seen only once. CDR3 length equals 16 residues. The germline V gene has CDR1 SGDLS and CDR2 YYNGEE. The V end lost 1 base, the J end lost 0 bases, and 14 bases lay between the germline ends. V is TRBV9 and J is TRBJ2-7; D gene uncertain. This TCR was sampled from an adult with an advanced solid tumor such as melanoma, head and neck, liver or kidney cancer. The material was CD4+ or CD8+ T cells sorted from blood, obtained in a trial of the OX40 agonist ivuxolimab. For the CDR3, the DNA is TGTGCCAGCAGCGTAACTGGGGATCTCTTCTCCTACGAGCAGTACTTC. It translates to CASSVTGDLFSYEQYF.